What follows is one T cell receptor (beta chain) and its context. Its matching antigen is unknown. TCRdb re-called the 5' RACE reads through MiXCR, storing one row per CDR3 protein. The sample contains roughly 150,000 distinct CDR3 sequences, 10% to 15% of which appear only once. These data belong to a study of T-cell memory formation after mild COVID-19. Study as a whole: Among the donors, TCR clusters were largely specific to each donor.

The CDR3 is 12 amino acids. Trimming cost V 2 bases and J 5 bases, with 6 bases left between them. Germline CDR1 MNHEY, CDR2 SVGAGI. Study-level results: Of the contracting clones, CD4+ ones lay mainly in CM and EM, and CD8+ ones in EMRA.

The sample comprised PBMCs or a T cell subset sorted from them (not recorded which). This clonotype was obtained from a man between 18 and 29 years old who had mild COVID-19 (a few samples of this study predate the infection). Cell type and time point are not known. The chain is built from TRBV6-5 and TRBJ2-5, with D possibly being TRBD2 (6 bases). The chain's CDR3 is CASSYAGETQYF. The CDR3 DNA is TGTGCCAGCAGTTACGCGGGGGAGACCCAGTACTTC.